This T cell receptor beta chain was sequenced during a study of blood T cell repertoires in COVID-19. Profiled with immunoSEQ multiplex PCR; TCRdb holds only in-frame clones, not every one. The data show around 150,000 clones, approximately 80% seen once. This CDR3 contains 15 residues. Germline lookup yields CDR1 SGHAT and CDR2 FQNNGV. V lost 0 bases and J lost 6, with 12 bases in between. The sequence was collected from a woman aged 50 to 65 with acute or convalescent COVID-19. The material sequenced was peripheral blood. The chain employs TRBV11-2 and TRBJ1-3; D gene ambiguous. CDR3 nucleotide sequence: TGTGCCAGCAGCTTAGATGTCGGTTTTTTAAACACCATATATTTT. This gives the protein CASSLDVGFLNTIYF.